These T cell receptor beta chains were read from a single sample in a study of T-cell memory formation after mild COVID-19. One entry per CDR3 protein, called by TCRdb with MiXCR from the 5' RACE reads. The sample yields around 200,000 distinct CDR3 sequences, about 10% seen once. The sequenced sample consisted of PBMCs or a T cell subset sorted from them (not recorded which). The receptors were sampled from a man between 18 and 35 years old who had mild COVID-19 (a few samples of this study predate the infection). Cell type and time point are not known. CDR3s leave out the opening cysteine and the closing phenylalanine or tryptophan. A D gene is named only where the DNA matches it firmly.

.,12,TRBV7-9,ASSSDYPRETQY
.,11,TRBV5-1,ASSLEQGSIQY
.,11,TRBV7-2,ARSFRSEETQY
.,13,TRBV5-6,ASSRIGTDNSPLH
.,11,TRBV7-2,ASSLAMGYEQY
TRBD2,14,TRBV7-8,ASSSDRTSGQGLEF
.,11,TRBV6-6,ASNTDSSYEQY
.,11,TRBV7-2,ASSFVGTGELF
TRBD1,15,TRBV15,ATSRVREGARNQPQH
.,15,TRBV7-2,ASSLAGGGSGTDTQY
TRBD2,13,TRBV20-1,SAGQRTSGANEQF
.,15,TRBV6-5,ASTPTGLAGLTDTQY
TRBD1,19,TRBV18,ASSPPIFGTGRLGSYNEQF
.,12,TRBV12-3/TRBV12-4,ASSLRVLQETQY
.,12,TRBV12-3/TRBV12-4,ASSLGTSNSPLH
TRBD1,12,TRBV20-1,SARAGGGTTEAF
TRBD1,10,TRBV12-3/TRBV12-4,ASTRYRGRAF
TRBD2,11,TRBV20-1,SAIRLAEHEQF
.,11,TRBV7-9,ASSRESGNTIY
.,15,TRBV4-3,ASSQSSGIGTNEKLF
.,12,TRBV7-8,ASSLTDLNTEAF
.,10,TRBV20-1,SAREDSPKQF